The subject of this entry is one T cell receptor beta chain. This clone's antigen is unknown. This CDR3 fails to terminate in the conserved phenylalanine or tryptophan, so it likely reflects a read error. The DNA is omitted, as the CDR3 cannot be located on it reliably, and the CDR3 follows TCRdb's listing. The data were obtained in a study of T cells in Graves' hyperthyroidism and ophthalmopathy (dated by TCRdb to about 2019). Looking at the study overall: Peripheral blood was sampled at the time of initial diagnosis, prior to any treatment. TCR Vbeta CDR3 sequencing of 135 peripheral blood samples (more than 40 ophthalmopathy, 75 hyperthyroidism and approximately 17 progressor patients) is reported in the paper. The 75 to 100 discovery patients were randomly split 7:3 into training and test sets. Prospective prediction of ophthalmopathy was tested in an independent validation cohort consisting of some 18 hyperthyroidism patients and about 17 patients who later progressed to ophthalmopathy. After blood sampling, hyperthyroidism patients were treated with methimazole at a starting dose of 30 mg daily, and ophthalmopathy patients were treated with high-dose intravenous methylprednisolone. In about 6 Graves' hyperthyroidism patients, the study also compared T-cell repertoires from thyroid tissue with T-cell repertoires from blood. To identify TCR V-J signatures that set the groups apart, the researchers used a discovery cohort of 90 to 100 patients, made up of approximately 43 with Graves' ophthalmopathy and 57 with stable Graves' hyperthyroidism.

Study-wide findings and limitations: No statistical method was used to fix the sample size in advance, and group allocation was not hidden from the investigators. Most expanded thyroid clonotypes (frequency above 0.001) were also detected in blood, a finding suggesting that blood repertoires may reflect thyroid immune responses. In validation, the model predicted progression to ophthalmopathy a median of roughly 6.1 months before onset, with approximately 68% sensitivity and roughly 77% specificity. Ophthalmopathy was separated from stable hyperthyroidism by a 13 V-J signature model, with roughly 88% sensitivity and approximately 84% specificity obtained in cross-validation and 80%/75% obtained in testing.

From the germline V gene, CDR1 is LGHNT and CDR2 is FRNRAP. The CDR3 adds up to 10 amino acids, both ends counted. Ophthalmopathy patients had moderately to severely active disease, with a Clinical Activity Score of 3 or more, a NOSPECS grade of 4 or more, and a disease duration of less than 3 months. Exclusion was applied to patients with uncontrolled infections, other autoimmune diseases, pregnancy or lactation. Diagnoses were based on clinical symptoms, serum thyroxine and TRAb, thyroid ultrasound and orbital computed tomography. PBMCs were separated from 7.5 to 10 ml of fresh peripheral blood using Ficoll-Paque density gradient centrifugation. Total RNA was extracted with Trizol reagent, and quality was checked on an Agilent 2100 Bioanalyzer. The TCR beta CDR3 regions were amplified from RNA transcripts. For the first round of RT-PCR on the TCR CDR3, the HTBI primer set was used together with the Qiagen OneStep RT-PCR kit. Libraries were constructed in a second round of multiplex PCR, after which size selection and purification were performed. Sequencing of the libraries was done on an Illumina HiSeq2000 using paired-end 100 bp reads. In the paper's pipeline: SOAPnuke was used to process the raw data, throwing out any read that contained adapters or uncalled bases, had a mean Phred below 15, or lacked an exact constant-primer or identifier match. High-quality paired reads were merged using COPE v1.2.5, and each unique nucleotide sequence was defined as a clonotype. MiTCR v1.1 was used to align the clonotypes against IMGT TRBV, TRBD and TRBJ reference segments. Only V-J combinations with frequency above 0.0001, covering 99% to 99.2% of repertoires, were analysed. A TCS score was defined as the ratio of F50 (clonal expansion) to E x V (chaos), with BLOSUM62-based TCRdist applied between CDR3 peptides within each V-J. Welch's t-statistics and random forest reduced just over 500 V-J features to roughly 13, which were used in a naive Bayes classifier (R e1071). Thyroid-blood repertoire similarity was quantified with the Morisita-Horn index. Clones were called with MiXCR by TCRdb after fastp trimmed the public reads at Q25, and only in-frame beta chains were retained. Every entry covers one CDR3 protein and lists the most common genes and DNA from its rows. TCRdb's processing, not the authors', yielded these V and J calls. The table for this sample lists hundreds of thousands of distinct CDR3 sequences; roughly 14% of them were counted only once. About 4% of the sample comes from the top ten.

Here the chain combines TRBV12-5 and TRBJ1-2. The sequenced material came from blood. This receptor was obtained from a woman aged 40 to 49 with Graves' ophthalmopathy. CDR3 region: CASGSGSGQN.